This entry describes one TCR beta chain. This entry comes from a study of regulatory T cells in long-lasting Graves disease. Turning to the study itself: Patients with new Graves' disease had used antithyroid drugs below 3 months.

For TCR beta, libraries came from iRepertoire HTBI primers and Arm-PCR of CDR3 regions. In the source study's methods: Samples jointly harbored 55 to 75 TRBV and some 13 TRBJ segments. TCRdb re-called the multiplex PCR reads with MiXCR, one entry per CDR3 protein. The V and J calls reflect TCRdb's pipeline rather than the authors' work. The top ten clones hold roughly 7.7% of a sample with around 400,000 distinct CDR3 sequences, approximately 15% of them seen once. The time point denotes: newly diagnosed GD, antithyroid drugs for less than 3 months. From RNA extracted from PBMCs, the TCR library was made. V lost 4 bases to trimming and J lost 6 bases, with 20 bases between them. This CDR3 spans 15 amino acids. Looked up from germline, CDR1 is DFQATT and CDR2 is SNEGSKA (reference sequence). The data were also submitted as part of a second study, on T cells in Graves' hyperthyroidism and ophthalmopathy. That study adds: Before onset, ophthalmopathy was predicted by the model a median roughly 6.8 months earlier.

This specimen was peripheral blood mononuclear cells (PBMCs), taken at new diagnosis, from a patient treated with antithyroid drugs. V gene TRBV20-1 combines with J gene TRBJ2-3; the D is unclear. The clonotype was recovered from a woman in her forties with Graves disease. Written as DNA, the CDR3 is TGCAGTGCTAACCCGTCCGGTGGGATGTCTGATACGCAGTATTTT. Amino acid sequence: CSANPSGGMSDTQYF.